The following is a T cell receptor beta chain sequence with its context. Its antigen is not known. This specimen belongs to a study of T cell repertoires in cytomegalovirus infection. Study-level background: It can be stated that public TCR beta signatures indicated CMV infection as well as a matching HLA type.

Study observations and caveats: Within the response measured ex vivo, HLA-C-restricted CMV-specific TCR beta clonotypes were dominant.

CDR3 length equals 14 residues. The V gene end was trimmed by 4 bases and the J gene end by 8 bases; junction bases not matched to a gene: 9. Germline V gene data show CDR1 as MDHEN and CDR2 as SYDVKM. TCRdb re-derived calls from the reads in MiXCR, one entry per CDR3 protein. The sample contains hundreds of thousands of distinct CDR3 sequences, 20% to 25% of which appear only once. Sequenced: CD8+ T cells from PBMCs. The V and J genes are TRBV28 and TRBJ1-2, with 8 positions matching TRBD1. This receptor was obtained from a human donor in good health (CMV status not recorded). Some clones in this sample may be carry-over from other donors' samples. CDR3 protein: CASSSPAGGWGYTF. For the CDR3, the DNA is TGTGCCAGCAGTTCCCCGGCAGGGGGCTGGGGCTACACCTTC.